This passage covers 3 T cell receptor beta chains from one sample sequenced in a study of T-cell memory formation after mild COVID-19. TCRdb re-derived calls from the 5' RACE reads in MiXCR, one entry per CDR3 protein. Here the sample spans 300,000 to 350,000 distinct CDR3 sequences, around an eighth being singletons. Specimen: PBMCs or a T cell subset sorted from them (not recorded which). These receptors were taken from a man aged 18 to 35 who had mild COVID-19 (a few samples of this study predate the infection). Cell type and time point are not known.

This rearrangement joins TRBV3-1 to TRBJ1-1; the match to TRBD1 covers 8 bases. The ends lost 1 base at V and 8 bases at J; junction bases unmatched: 6. The CDR3 covers 14 residues. In germline, CDR1 is LGHDT, CDR2 YNNKEL (reference sequence). The CDR3 DNA reads TGTGCCAGCAGCCAAGCCGCGGGACAGGCCGAAGCTTTCTTT. It encodes CASSQAAGQAEAFF.

This chain uses TRBV6-5 with TRBJ2-2, with 8 bases aligning to TRBD2. The ends lost 7 bases at V and 4 bases at J; junction bases unmatched: 14. CDR1 MNHEY and CDR2 SVGAGI come from the germline V gene. This CDR3 is 17 amino acids long. CDR3 DNA sequence: TGTGCCAGCACCCTCCTCGGGGGCGGGGGGCCCACCGGGGAGCTGTTTTTT. It codes for CASTLLGGGGPTGELFF.

This rearrangement joins TRBV6-5 to TRBJ2-2; the match to TRBD2 covers 7 bases. The CDR3 sequence is 16 residues long. The trim removed 6 bases at V and 5 bases at J, leaving 12 bases unmatched. Germline CDR1 is MNHEY and CDR2 is SVGAGI. The DNA for the CDR3 is TGTGCCAGCAGAACCCGGGGAGCCGGGGGGACCGGGGAGCTGTTTTTT. It translates to CASRTRGAGGTGELFF.